The 25 T cell receptor beta chains reported below all come from one sample, sequenced in a study of shared clonotypes between healthy human individuals. The assay was immunoSEQ multiplex PCR, and TCRdb's table has in-frame clones only and misses some. The sample consists of roughly 2.1 million clones, under 95% of them appearing once. Naive-designated CD8 cells lacked CD45RO, were positively enriched for CCR7, and omitted terminally differentiated effector memory CD45RA+ cells. Sequenced input: naive CD8+ T cells from PBMCs. These receptors all come from a young man in good health. Some clones in this sample may be carry-over from other donors' samples.

The V and J genes are TRBV6-5 and TRBJ2-5; 7 bases are shared with TRBD1. V shed 6 bases and J 14 bases; nucleotides not matched to a gene: 12. CDR1 is MNHEY and CDR2 is SVGAGI in the germline V gene. The CDR3 contains 12 residues. The CDR3 region is CASSGTGTDCYF. CDR3 in DNA: TGTGCCAGCAGCGGAACCGGGACAGATTGCTACTTC.

V gene TRBV7-3 combines with J gene TRBJ2-7; 7 bases are shared with TRBD1. The CDR3 runs to 16 residues. With 8 bases clipped from V and 0 bases from J, the junction kept 13 bases outside the gene matches. Germline CDR1 is SGHTA and CDR2 is FQGTGA. CDR3 sequence: CASGPAGGDDSYEQYF. The CDR3 DNA is TGTGCCAGCGGACCAGCAGGGGGTGATGACTCCTACGAGCAGTACTTC.

The chain recombines TRBV11-2 with TRBJ2-7; 11 bases are a match to TRBD2. This CDR3 spans 17 amino acids. CDR1 is SGHAT and CDR2 is FQNNGV in the germline V gene. Trimming took 3 bases from V and 6 from J; bases not matched to a gene: 13. For the CDR3, the DNA is TGTGCCAGCAGCTTCCAAGGACTAGCGGGTTATCGATCCGAGCAGTACTTC. Translating gives CASSFQGLAGYRSEQYF.

This chain links TRBV9 with TRBJ2-1, with D perhaps TRBD1 (6 bases). Germline assignment: CDR1 SGDLS and CDR2 YYNGEE. Trimming stripped 1 base from V and 8 bases from J, with 16 bases between. The length of the CDR3 is 15 residues. The CDR3 loop is CASSVIARGSDEQFF. The DNA of the CDR3 is TGTGCCAGCAGCGTAATTGCCAGGGGTAGCGATGAGCAGTTCTTC.

V is TRBV7-9 and J is TRBJ2-5; D is unresolved. The V end was cut by 5 bases, the J end by 4 bases, with 11 bases between. The CDR3 runs 13 residues. CDR1 and CDR2 from the germline V gene are SEHNR and FQNEAQ (reference sequence). Here the CDR3 reads CASSLWTGETQYF. DNA of the CDR3: TGTGCCAGCAGCCTATGGACGGGAGAGACCCAGTACTTC.

The chain is built from TRBV6-5 and TRBJ2-5; 8 bases map to TRBD1. This CDR3 has 15 residues. Germline-derived CDR1 and CDR2 are MNHEY and SVGAGI. The V and J ends lost 1 base and 5 bases, in that order; junction bases with no gene match: 6. The CDR3 DNA reads TGTGCCAGCAGTTACTACAGACAGGGGTCCGAGACCCAGTACTTC. Translation: CASSYYRQGSETQYF.

This clone has a single count. This CDR3 reads CASSPAAGANYGYTF. CDR3 nucleotide sequence: TGTGCCAGCAGTCCGGCCGCGGGAGCTAACTATGGCTACACCTTC. This chain joins TRBV6-6 and TRBJ1-2; no clear D. Germline lookup yields CDR1 MNHNY and CDR2 SVGAGI (reference sequence). The CDR3 totals 15 residues. V shed 5 bases and J shed 0 bases, with 13 bases lying between them.

A single count supports this clone. The chain carries TRBV4-1 and TRBJ2-7; TRBD2 is a possible D gene (5 bases). Germline CDR1 MGHRA, CDR2 YSYEKL. V lost 7 bases and J lost 3, with 16 bases in between. This CDR3 has 14 amino acids. The CDR3 coding sequence is TGCGCCAGCACCCGGATAGGAGGAGGCTACGAGCAGTACTTC. Translation gives CASTRIGGGYEQYF.

The CDR3 DNA is TGTGCCTGGAGTGTAGCGGGAGGGACCCAGTACTTC. It translates to CAWSVAGGTQYF. This chain uses TRBV30 with TRBJ2-5; TRBD2 agrees at 9 bases. The length of the CDR3 is 12 residues. Germline V gives CDR1 GTSNPN, CDR2 SVGIG (reference sequence). V dropped 0 bases and J dropped 7; count of bases not matched to a gene: 0. The variable domain in full, completed from reference TRBV30 and TRBJ2-5, reads SQTIHQWPATLVQPVGSPLSLECTVEGTSNPNLYWYRQAAGRGLQLLFYSVGIGQISSEVPQNLSASRPQDRQFILSSKKLLLSDSGFYLCAWSVAGGTQYFGPGTRLLVL.

The CDR3 DNA is TGTGCCACCAGCAGTAGCCTCCACGGACAGGCCGATGAGCAGTTCTTC. Amino acids: CATSSSLHGQADEQFF. The chain has TRBV15 and TRBJ2-1; 7 bases are a match to TRBD1. The germline V gene has CDR1 LNHNV and CDR2 YYDKDF (reference sequence). CDR3 length equals 16 residues. The ends lost 3 bases at V and 8 bases at J; junction bases unmatched: 13.

The CDR3 protein is CASSSVGATNEKLFF. The CDR3 coding sequence is TGTGCCAGCAGCTCAGTGGGGGCAACTAATGAAAAACTGTTTTTT. The gene calls are TRBV9 and TRBJ1-4, with a weak D call TRBD1 (5 bases). The CDR3 covers 15 residues. Trimming took 4 bases from V and 0 from J, leaving 10 bases between them. Germline loops: CDR1 SGDLS, CDR2 YYNGEE.

The chain recombines TRBV5-1 with TRBJ1-1; 10 bases are a match to TRBD1. CDR1 is SGHRS and CDR2 is YFSETQ in the germline V gene. V gave up 4 bases and J gave up 3 bases; unmatched junction bases: 9. This CDR3 is 16 amino acids long. The CDR3 DNA follows: TGCGCCAGCAGCCCCAGGACAGGGGGACTCGACACTGAAGCTTTCTTT. Translation: CASSPRTGGLDTEAFF.

V usage is TRBV7-9 and J usage is TRBJ2-7; D possibly corresponds to TRBD1 (7 bases). CDR3 size: 16 residues. In germline, CDR1 is SEHNR, CDR2 FQNEAQ (reference sequence). Trimming stripped 5 bases from V and 2 bases from J, with 19 bases between. The CDR3 nucleotides read TGTGCCAGCAGCGGAGCCTGGGGGGACAGTACCTACGAGCAGTACTTC. This gives the protein CASSGAWGDSTYEQYF.

V gene TRBV6-1 combines with J gene TRBJ2-1, with 8 bases aligning to TRBD2. The germline V gene has CDR1 MNHNS and CDR2 SASEGT. CDR3 length equals 15 residues. Unmatched junction bases numbered 6, after V lost 6 bases and J lost 2 bases. CDR3 DNA: TGTGCCAGCAGACCCAGCGGGAGCACCTACAATGAGCAGTTCTTC. Protein: CASRPSGSTYNEQFF.

V usage is TRBV7-3 and J usage is TRBJ1-1, with D perhaps matching TRBD1 (5 bases). Trimming cost V 5 bases and J 2 bases, with 9 bases left between them. This CDR3 contains 13 residues. Germline assignment: CDR1 SGHTA and CDR2 FQGTGA. The CDR3 loop is CASSPRDNTEAFF. The DNA for the CDR3 is TGTGCCAGCAGCCCCCGGGACAACACTGAAGCTTTCTTT.

A note on this clone: Other DNA sequences in this sample translate to the same CDR3. The chain is built from TRBV5-6 and TRBJ2-2; D gene unclear. From germline, CDR1 is SGHDT and CDR2 YYEEEE. Between the trimmed V and J ends, which lost 4 bases and 4 bases, there was a span of 5 bases. This CDR3 is 12 amino acids long. CDR3 residues: CASSPGTGELFF. The CDR3 DNA follows: TGTGCCAGCAGCCCGGGCACCGGGGAGCTGTTTTTT.

The V gene is TRBV6-1, the J gene TRBJ2-2, with D unresolved. Trimming removed 7 bases at V and 3 bases at J, with 12 bases between. This CDR3 comprises 14 residues. CDR1 and CDR2 from the germline V gene are MNHNS and SASEGT. This CDR3 is CASTQITYTGELFF. The CDR3 DNA sequence: TGTGCCAGCACCCAGATTACCTACACCGGGGAGCTGTTTTTT.

To note about this clone: This sample includes further DNA sequences coding for the same CDR3. The CDR3, as DNA: TGTGCCAGCAGCTTAGTCGCCGGGGAGCAGTACTTC. This gives the protein CASSLVAGEQYF. The chain has TRBV7-9 and TRBJ2-7; no clear D gene. Germline lookup yields CDR1 SEHNR and CDR2 FQNEAQ (reference sequence). Deletions cut 1 base from V and 7 bases from J, with 8 bases between. This CDR3 spans 12 amino acids.

The J gene is TRBJ2-2, the V gene TRBV7-9, with TRBD1 identical over 7 bases. Trimming at V came to 1 base and at J to 0 bases, leaving 11 bases not matched to a gene. From germline, CDR1 is SEHNR and CDR2 FQNEAQ (reference sequence). The CDR3 has 19 amino acids. CDR3 in amino acids: CASSLGGSRDSSNTGELFF. CDR3 coding DNA: TGTGCCAGCAGCTTAGGCGGTTCTCGGGACAGCTCGAACACCGGGGAGCTGTTTTTT.

As concerns this clone: Other DNA sequences of this sample code for an identical CDR3. The rearrangement links TRBV7-9 to TRBJ2-5, with D tentatively TRBD1 (6 bases). CDR1 SEHNR and CDR2 FQNEAQ come from the germline V gene (reference sequence). V was clipped by 4 bases and J by 5 bases, with 8 bases between them. The CDR3 sequence is 12 residues long. This chain's CDR3 is CASSSQGETQYF. CDR3 DNA sequence: TGTGCCAGCAGCTCCCAGGGGGAGACCCAGTACTTC.

In DNA, the CDR3 is TGTGCCAGCAGTTACCCCCGGACAGGGGGCGGCCACGAGCAGTACTTC. Residues: CASSYPRTGGGHEQYF. The chain combines TRBV6-5 with TRBJ2-7, with 11 bases fitting TRBD1. The junction had 8 bases not matched to a gene; V was cut back by 2 bases and J by 5 bases. The CDR3 is 16 residues long. Germline CDR1 and CDR2: MNHEY and SVGAGI.

Regarding this clone: Other DNA sequences in this sample translate to the same CDR3. The V gene is TRBV9, the J gene TRBJ2-2; TRBD2 is a possible D gene (7 bases). V lost 4 bases and J 2 bases, leaving 12 bases between the germline ends. The CDR3 spans 15 residues. Germline CDR1 SGDLS, CDR2 YYNGEE. DNA for the CDR3: TGTGCCAGCAGCTCAAGGGGGGGAAACACCGGGGAGCTGTTTTTT. This sequence encodes CASSSRGGNTGELFF.

This clone appeared a single time. The rearrangement uses TRBV28 and TRBJ1-3; D is unresolved. Trimming cost V 11 bases and J 2 bases, with 16 bases left between them. The germline CDR1 and CDR2 sequences are MDHEN and SYDVKM. The CDR3 has 14 residues. CDR3: CAARWTGTGNTIYF. The CDR3 nucleotides read TGTGCCGCTCGTTGGACGGGTACTGGAAACACCATATATTTT.

The V call is TRBV7-9, the J call TRBJ2-1, with D maybe TRBD2 (6 bases). V was shortened by 5 bases and J by 0 bases, with 23 bases between the two germline ends. The length of the CDR3 is 19 residues. Looked up from germline, CDR1 is SEHNR and CDR2 is FQNEAQ (reference sequence). The CDR3 region is CASSGGDVGLGSSYNEQFF. The CDR3 bases are TGTGCCAGCAGCGGCGGGGACGTTGGCTTGGGAAGCTCCTACAATGAGCAGTTCTTC.

The chain has TRBV27 and TRBJ2-1, with D unclear. CDR3 length equals 15 residues. The V end lost 2 bases, the J end lost 5 bases, and 13 bases lay between the germline ends. Germline CDR1 MNHEY, CDR2 SMNVEV (reference sequence). CDR3 region: CASSLLGSRNNEQFF. The CDR3 nucleotides read TGTGCCAGCAGTTTACTGGGTTCACGTAACAATGAGCAGTTCTTC.